This TCR beta chain was found in a study of post-analysis software for immune sequencing data. Study-level information: The disease courses covered relapsing-remitting, secondary progressive and progressive-relapsing multiple sclerosis. Study outcomes and limitations: TRBV5-6, TRBV5-1 and TRBV20-1 were among four to six TRBV segments more frequent in patients than controls. Those with multiple sclerosis, the patient group, showed significantly lower normalized Chao1 diversity than controls.

This CDR3 has 16 amino acids. From germline, CDR1 is SQVTM and CDR2 ANQGSEA. V was shortened by 1 base and J by 0 bases, with 13 bases between the two germline ends. Unique molecular identifiers were built into the TCR beta cDNA libraries. TCRdb re-called the PCR reads with MiXCR, one entry per CDR3 protein. There are over 700,000 distinct CDR3 sequences in the sample; 25% to 30% occur only once, and approximately 0.6% lies in the top ten. This clonotype was picked up many times. What it recognizes is unknown. V and J are TRBV29-1 and TRBJ2-1; D perhaps matches TRBD1 (6 bases). Material for sequencing was blood. This clonotype was obtained from a girl aged 10-17 years with multiple sclerosis. The CDR3 protein is CSVEGLGTSSYNEQFF. CDR3 DNA: TGCAGCGTTGAAGGTTTGGGGACAAGCTCCTACAATGAGCAGTTCTTC.